Below, 8 T cell receptor beta chains from the same sample are listed, as sequenced in a study of Ad26.COV2.S vaccination and SARS-CoV-2 variants (dated by TCRdb to 2020 to 2023). Libraries came from the immunoSEQ multiplex PCR assay. The clones in this table, taken by TCRdb from immuneACCESS, are in-frame only. Not every clone is retained; where verified, under half of the shortfall comes from an unresolved V gene, and the cause of the rest is unknown. The table for this sample lists a few hundred thousand clones; more than 75% of them were counted only once. Around 3.7% of the sample belongs to the ten largest clones. What the treatment or condition label conveys for this sample: over 15 received Ad26.COV2.S at low or high dose, single or two shots; 5 received placebo; per-sample allocation not given. Repertoires of vaccine and placebo recipients were sequenced from samples collected on day 63 after the first injection.

This specimen consisted of peripheral blood, obtained in a trial of Ad26.COV2.S vaccine versus placebo. These receptors were taken from a person aged 18-65 years who received the Ad26.COV2.S COVID-19 vaccine or a placebo.

J is TRBJ2-7 and V is TRBV6-5; TRBD2 is a possible D gene (7 bases). There are 13 residues in the CDR3. Germline CDR1 and CDR2: MNHEY and SVGAGI. V was clipped by 7 bases and J by 1 base, with 11 bases between them. CDR3 DNA sequence: TGTGCCAGCAAGGGAGGGGGTTCCTACGAGCAGTACTTC. This encodes CASKGGGSYEQYF.

This chain joins TRBV11-3 and TRBJ2-1, with 7 bases identical to TRBD1. This CDR3 contains 15 residues. In germline, CDR1 is SGHNT, CDR2 YENEEA. The V and J ends lost 5 bases and 4 bases, in that order; junction bases with no gene match: 8. CDR3 amino acids: CASSGTGTDYNEQFF. Written as DNA, the CDR3 is TGTGCCAGCAGCGGAACCGGGACAGATTACAATGAGCAGTTCTTC.

The chain links TRBV5-1 to TRBJ1-1, with TRBD1 matching over 11 bases. Germline V gives CDR1 SGHRS, CDR2 YFSETQ. V shed 0 bases, J shed 3 bases, and the junction held 13 bases outside the gene matches. This CDR3 is built from 19 residues. CDR3 region: CASSLAPDRGRRGHTEAFF. CDR3 DNA sequence: TGCGCCAGCAGCTTGGCCCCGGACAGGGGGCGCAGGGGTCACACTGAAGCTTTCTTT.

The V gene is TRBV9, the J gene TRBJ2-7, with a tentative D call TRBD1 (6 bases). The CDR3 sequence is 15 residues long. Germline values: CDR1 SGDLS, CDR2 YYNGEE. Trimming took off 3 bases at V and 6 bases at J, with 19 bases between the two ends. DNA of the CDR3: TGTGCCAGCAGCGAAACCGGGACACTTGGCTCCGAGCAGTACTTC. It translates to CASSETGTLGSEQYF.

This clone was found a few times. This sequence joins TRBV9 and TRBJ2-1; a possible D gene is TRBD2 (5 bases). CDR3 length: 14 amino acids. The germline gives CDR1 SGDLS, CDR2 YYNGEE. V was clipped by 3 bases and J by 8 bases, with 15 bases between them. The CDR3 sequence is CASSGLAGKDEQFF. For the CDR3, the DNA is TGTGCCAGCAGCGGATTGGCCGGGAAAGATGAGCAGTTCTTC. The whole variable domain, filled in from reference TRBV9 and TRBJ2-1, reads DSGVTQTPKHLITATGQRVTLRCSPRSGDLSVYWYQQSLDQGLQFLIQYYNGEERAKGNILERFSAQQFPDLHSELNLSSLELGDSALYFCASSGLAGKDEQFFGPGTRLTVL.

V usage is TRBV7-8 and J usage is TRBJ1-4, with 7 bases aligning to TRBD1. This CDR3 is built from 17 residues. The V segment lost 3 bases and the J segment 5 bases; nucleotides outside the gene matches: 12. Germline V gene lookup returns CDR1 SGHVS and CDR2 FQNEAQ. CDR3 region: CASSFFPRGRQNEKLFF. CDR3 in DNA: TGTGCCAGCAGCTTCTTCCCCAGGGGGAGACAGAATGAAAAACTGTTTTTT.

V and J are TRBV9 and TRBJ2-3, with 7 nucleotides matching TRBD1. The CDR3 covers 16 residues. Germline V gene data show CDR1 as SGDLS and CDR2 as YYNGEE. V lost 3 bases, J lost 2 bases, and 9 bases stayed unmatched. The CDR3 bases are TGTGCCAGCAGCGCACAGGGGCTCCCTTTCACAGATACGCAGTATTTT. Its protein is CASSAQGLPFTDTQYF.

The genes are TRBV9 and TRBJ1-6; 8 bases fit TRBD1. The V and J ends lost 2 bases and 2 bases, in that order; junction bases with no gene match: 6. This CDR3 contains 17 residues. CDR1 and CDR2 (germline): SGDLS, YYNGEE. The CDR3 is CASSVGQAVTYNSPLHF. The CDR3 DNA sequence: TGTGCCAGCAGCGTGGGACAGGCAGTAACCTATAATTCACCCCTCCACTTT.